This T cell receptor beta chain was recovered during a study of blood T cell repertoires in COVID-19. V lost 0 bases and J 3 bases, leaving 14 bases between the germline ends. Germline loops: CDR1 LGHNA, CDR2 YSLEER. The CDR3 covers 16 residues. This clone turned up a few times. Libraries were prepared by immunoSEQ multiplex PCR; TCRdb keeps only in-frame clonotypes and omits some of them. The table shows 200,000 to 250,000 clones, with 70% to 85% occurring only once. V is TRBV4-3 and J is TRBJ1-1, with TRBD1 as a possible D gene (6 bases). Sequencing was performed on peripheral blood. This TCR was sampled from a man aged 50-60 years with active or convalescent COVID-19. CDR3 amino acids: CASSQDRYRADTEAFF. The CDR3 nucleotides read TGCGCCAGCAGCCAAGATAGGTACAGGGCGGACACTGAAGCTTTCTTT.